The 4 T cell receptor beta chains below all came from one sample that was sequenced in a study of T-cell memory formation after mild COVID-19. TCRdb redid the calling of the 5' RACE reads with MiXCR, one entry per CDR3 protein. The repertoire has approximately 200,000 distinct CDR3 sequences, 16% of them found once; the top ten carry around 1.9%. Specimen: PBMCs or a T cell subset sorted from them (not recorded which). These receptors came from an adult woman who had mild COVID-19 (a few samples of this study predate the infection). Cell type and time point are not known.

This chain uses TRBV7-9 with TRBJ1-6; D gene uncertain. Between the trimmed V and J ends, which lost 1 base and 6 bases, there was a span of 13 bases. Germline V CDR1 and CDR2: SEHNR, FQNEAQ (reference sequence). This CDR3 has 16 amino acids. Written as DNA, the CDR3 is TGTGCCAGCAGCTTAGATGGTACAAACTCTAATTCACCCCTCCACTTT. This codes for CASSLDGTNSNSPLHF. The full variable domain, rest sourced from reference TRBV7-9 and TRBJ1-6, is DTGVSQNPRHKITKRGQNVTFRCDPISEHNRLYWYRQTLGQGPEFLTYFQNEAQLEKSRLLSDRFSAERPKGSFSTLEIQRTEQGDSAMYLCASSLDGTNSNSPLHFGNGTRLTVT.

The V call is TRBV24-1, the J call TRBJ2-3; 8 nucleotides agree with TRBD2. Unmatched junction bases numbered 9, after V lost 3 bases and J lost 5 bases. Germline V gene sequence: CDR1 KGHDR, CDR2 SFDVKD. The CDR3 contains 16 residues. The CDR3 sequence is CATSDRSSGSRDTQYF. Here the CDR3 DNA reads TGTGCCACCAGTGATCGGTCTAGCGGGTCACGAGATACGCAGTATTTT.

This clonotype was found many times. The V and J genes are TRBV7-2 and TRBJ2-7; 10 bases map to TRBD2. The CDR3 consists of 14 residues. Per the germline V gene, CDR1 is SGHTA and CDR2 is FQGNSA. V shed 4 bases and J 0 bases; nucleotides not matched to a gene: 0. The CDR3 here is CASSWTSGSYEQYF. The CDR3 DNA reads TGTGCCAGCAGCTGGACTAGCGGCTCCTACGAGCAGTACTTC.

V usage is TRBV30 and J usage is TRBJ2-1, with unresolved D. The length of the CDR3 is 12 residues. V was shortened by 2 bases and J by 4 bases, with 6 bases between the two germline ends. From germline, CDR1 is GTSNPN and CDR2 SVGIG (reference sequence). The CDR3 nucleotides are TGTGCCTGGAGTCAAAGGTACAATGAGCAGTTCTTC. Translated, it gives CAWSQRYNEQFF.